The 32 T cell receptor beta chains listed next were all sequenced from one sample in a study of cytomegalovirus exposure and HLA in healthy donors. The primer mix had 60 Vbeta and 13 Jbeta primers. Measured with immunoSEQ multiplex PCR; TCRdb has only the in-frame clones, and not every one. This table holds about 210,000 clones, approximately 80% found once. The sequenced material came from PBMCs. The receptors were gathered from a woman aged 45-59 years in good health and CMV-seropositive.

This clone was observed a handful of times. This rearrangement joins TRBV4-1 to TRBJ2-3; D unresolved. The germline V gene has CDR1 MGHRA and CDR2 YSYEKL. Trimming left V 1 base short and J 0 bases short, with 8 bases between. This CDR3 contains 15 residues. CDR3 loop: CASSQGATSTDTQYF. CDR3 DNA: TGCGCCAGCAGCCAAGGAGCAACTAGCACAGATACGCAGTATTTT.

This chain connects TRBV4-3 to TRBJ1-4; perhaps TRBD1 as D (6 bases). CDR3 length: 14 residues. Germline V gives CDR1 LGHNA, CDR2 YSLEER. V shed 3 bases and J shed 7 bases, with 12 bases lying between them. DNA for the CDR3: TGCGCCAGCAGCCAGATTGTAGGGGGTGAAAAACTGTTTTTT. It specifies CASSQIVGGEKLFF.

The chain links TRBV5-1 to TRBJ1-1; 10 nucleotides agree with TRBD1. V trimming: 0 bases; J trimming: 5 bases; junction bases outside the gene matches: 7. Germline CDR1 SGHRS, CDR2 YFSETQ. This CDR3 region has 16 residues. In DNA, the CDR3 is TGCGCCAGCAGCTTGGTGGGGACAGGGGCCAAAACTGAAGCTTTCTTT. Protein: CASSLVGTGAKTEAFF. The whole variable domain, filled in from reference TRBV5-1 and TRBJ1-1, reads KAGVTQTPRYLIKTRGQQVTLSCSPISGHRSVSWYQQTPGQGLQFLFEYFSETQRNKGNFPGRFSGRQFSNSRSEMNVSTLELGDSALYLCASSLVGTGAKTEAFFGQGTRLTVV.

This chain uses TRBV10-1 with TRBJ1-6; tentative D call: TRBD1 (5 bases). Per germline, CDR1 WNHNN and CDR2 SYGVQD (reference sequence). There are 14 residues in the CDR3. V shed 5 bases and J shed 10 bases, with 15 bases lying between them. CDR3 amino acids: CASSNGQEESPLHF. The DNA for the CDR3 is TGCGCCAGCAGTAACGGACAAGAGGAGTCACCCCTCCACTTT.

The V gene is TRBV7-3, the J gene TRBJ2-3; 8 bases agree with TRBD2. Trimming took 1 base from V and 3 from J; bases not matched to a gene: 15. The CDR3 is 19 amino acids. Germline V CDR1 and CDR2: SGHTA, FQGTGA. In DNA, the CDR3 is TGTGCCAGCAGCTTAATGGCCGGTTCCCGGGGGGGCTTTACAGATACGCAGTATTTT. Its translation is CASSLMAGSRGGFTDTQYF.

Here the CDR3 reads CASSRDRINSPLHF. The CDR3 DNA sequence: TGTGCCAGCAGCCGGGACAGGATAAATTCACCCCTCCACTTT. V gene TRBV7-2 combines with J gene TRBJ1-6; 8 nucleotides match TRBD1. V shed 5 bases and J 7 bases; nucleotides not matched to a gene: 4. Germline V gene data show CDR1 as SGHTA and CDR2 as FQGNSA. The CDR3 consists of 14 residues.

The chain combines TRBV7-9 with TRBJ2-3, with D possibly TRBD1 on 6 matching bases. The CDR3 totals 16 residues. Trimming stripped 6 bases from V and 4 bases from J, with 20 bases between. The germline V gene has CDR1 SEHNR and CDR2 FQNEAQ (reference sequence). The CDR3 DNA is TGTGCCAGCAGTCCTTTTCAGGGGATTAGCGCAGATACGCAGTATTTT. Its protein is CASSPFQGISADTQYF.

The chain recombines TRBV7-9 with TRBJ2-7; 7 bases fit TRBD1. V trimming: 1 base; J trimming: 3 bases; junction bases outside the gene matches: 9. The CDR3 contains 16 residues. Germline loops: CDR1 SEHNR, CDR2 FQNEAQ (reference sequence). CDR3 DNA sequence: TGTGCCAGCAGCTTAGATGGGACAGCAATAGACTACGAGCAGTACTTC. It yields the protein CASSLDGTAIDYEQYF.

V and J are TRBV10-3 and TRBJ2-5; no definite D call. Germline V gene lookup returns CDR1 ENHRY and CDR2 SYGVKD. The V end lost 4 bases, the J end lost 1 base, and 7 bases lay between the germline ends. The CDR3 has 13 amino acids. CDR3 loop: CAISGGSQETQYF. The CDR3 nucleotides are TGTGCCATCAGTGGTGGCAGCCAAGAGACCCAGTACTTC.

The rearrangement joins TRBV6-1 to TRBJ1-6, with 7 bases that match TRBD1. Germline V gene data show CDR1 as MNHNS and CDR2 as SASEGT. The CDR3 sequence is 16 residues long. The J segment lost 7 bases and the V segment lost 2 bases, leaving 8 bases of the junction unmatched. Written as DNA, the CDR3 is TGTGCCAGCAGTGAACGCCCGGGACAGTACAATTCACCCCTCCACTTT. Protein sequence: CASSERPGQYNSPLHF.

This clone came up a few times. The chain joins TRBV28 to TRBJ2-3, with 12 positions matching TRBD2. V gave up 7 bases and J gave up 4 bases; unmatched junction bases: 9. CDR1 is MDHEN and CDR2 is SYDVKM in the germline V gene. This CDR3 has 16 amino acids. The CDR3 bases are TGTGCCAGCACCTCACTGGCTAGCGGGGGGGCAGATACGCAGTATTTT. Its translation is CASTSLASGGADTQYF.

As DNA, the CDR3 is TGTGCCAGTAGTATACCTCCGTCGGACAGGGGGTTGTACACTGAAGCTTTCTTT. Amino acids: CASSIPPSDRGLYTEAFF. The chain carries TRBV19 and TRBJ1-1; 10 bases match TRBD1. The V gene's germline CDR1 is LNHDA and CDR2 SQIVND (reference sequence). This CDR3 contains 18 residues. Losses at the gene ends were 2 bases for V and 3 bases for J; bases not matched to a gene: 12.

The CDR3 DNA sequence: TGTGCCAGCAGCCTTCCAAACCGGGACAGGGACTATGGCTACACCTTC. Amino acid sequence: CASSLPNRDRDYGYTF. The chain employs TRBV5-4 and TRBJ1-2, with TRBD1 identical over 9 bases. V lost 4 bases to trimming and J lost 3 bases; unmatched junction nucleotides: 10. This CDR3 spans 16 amino acids. From germline, CDR1 is SGHNT and CDR2 YYREEE (reference sequence).

V gene TRBV6-5 combines with J gene TRBJ1-2; a possible D gene is TRBD1 (5 bases). V lost 6 bases and J 9 bases, leaving 17 bases between the germline ends. Germline values: CDR1 MNHEY, CDR2 SVGAGI. This CDR3 contains 13 residues. The CDR3 here is CASSLSQGISYTF. CDR3 DNA: TGTGCCAGCAGCCTCTCTCAGGGTATAAGCTACACCTTC.

In regard to this clone: The same CDR3 is also encoded by other DNA sequences in this sample. The chain has TRBV4-1 and TRBJ1-2; no reliable D call. This CDR3 has 13 amino acids. V shed 3 bases and J shed 2 bases, with 7 bases lying between them. Germline V gene data show CDR1 as MGHRA and CDR2 as YSYEKL. The CDR3: CASSHPGNYGYTF. The CDR3 DNA reads as TGCGCCAGCAGCCACCCGGGGAACTATGGCTACACCTTC.

The rearrangement joins TRBV10-3 to TRBJ2-5; unclear D gene. Germline V gene data show CDR1 as ENHRY and CDR2 as SYGVKD. The V end was cut by 0 bases, the J end by 4 bases, with 12 bases between. This CDR3 is 15 amino acids long. CDR3 sequence: CAISESVAPRETQYF. The CDR3 coding sequence is TGTGCCATCAGTGAGTCGGTGGCTCCTCGAGAGACCCAGTACTTC.

This clone occurred once. V gene TRBV2 combines with J gene TRBJ2-7; D might be TRBD2 (7 bases). This CDR3 region has 15 residues. Germline values: CDR1 SNHLY, CDR2 FYNNEI. V gave up 8 bases and J gave up 0 bases, with 17 bases separating them. The CDR3 loop is CASLEGGAFSYEQYF. CDR3 nucleotide sequence: TGTGCCAGCCTGGAGGGGGGGGCCTTCTCCTACGAGCAGTACTTC. The whole variable domain, filled in from reference TRBV2 and TRBJ2-7, reads EPEVTQTPSHQVTQMGQEVILRCVPISNHLYFYWYRQILGQKVEFLVSFYNNEISEKSEIFDDQFSVERPDGSNFTLKIRSTKLEDSAMYFCASLEGGAFSYEQYFGPGTRLTVT.

The chain recombines TRBV28 with TRBJ1-5; D is ambiguous. Germline V gene lookup returns CDR1 MDHEN and CDR2 SYDVKM. V was shortened by 2 bases and J by 7 bases, with 15 bases between the two germline ends. The CDR3 extends over 15 amino acids. The CDR3 DNA sequence: TGTGCCAGCAGTTTAGTGGCCTTACCAGGACAGCCCCAGCATTTT. It yields the protein CASSLVALPGQPQHF.

The chain has TRBV29-1 and TRBJ2-5; no definite D call. Trimming removed 2 bases at V and 3 bases at J, with 7 bases between. Per the germline V gene, CDR1 is SQVTM and CDR2 is ANQGSEA. This CDR3 has 12 residues. The CDR3 loop is CSVEWAEETQYF. CDR3 nucleotide sequence: TGCAGCGTTGAATGGGCAGAAGAGACCCAGTACTTC. Drawing the rest from reference TRBV29-1 and TRBJ2-5, the complete variable domain is SAVISQKPSRDICQRGTSLTIQCQVDSQVTMMFWYRQQPGQSLTLIATANQGSEATYESGFVIDKFPISRPNLTFSTLTVSNMSPEDSSIYLCSVEWAEETQYFGPGTRLLVL.

This sequence joins TRBV10-3 and TRBJ2-7, with TRBD1 as a possible D gene (5 bases). Trimming shortened V by 5 bases and J by 2 bases, and 22 bases separated the two germline ends. Germline V lookup: CDR1 ENHRY, CDR2 SYGVKD. The CDR3 has 17 residues. CDR3 residues: CAISSDRMTAPAYEQYF. DNA for the CDR3: TGTGCCATCAGTTCCGACCGAATGACAGCACCGGCCTACGAGCAGTACTTC.

This clone was counted a single time. The chain has TRBV9 and TRBJ2-2; 7 nucleotides line up with TRBD1. The CDR3 has 15 residues. Trimming removed 4 bases from V and 6 bases from J; junction bases left unmatched: 9. The germline V gene has CDR1 SGDLS and CDR2 YYNGEE. CDR3 residues: CASSPGGVSSGELFF. CDR3 nucleotides: TGTGCCAGCAGCCCAGGGGGAGTTTCTTCCGGGGAGCTGTTTTTT.

CDR3 DNA: TGTGCCAGCAGTGAACCCGCAGGGTGGACTGAAGCTTTCTTT. The encoded protein is CASSEPAGWTEAFF. V usage is TRBV6-1 and J usage is TRBJ1-1; the D gene is possibly TRBD1 (5 bases). The V gene's germline CDR1 is MNHNS and CDR2 SASEGT. This CDR3 contains 14 residues. V lost 2 bases, J lost 5 bases, and 12 bases lay in between.

The rearrangement links TRBV19 to TRBJ1-2, with 7 bases lining up with TRBD1. Trimming took 3 bases from V and 6 from J; bases not matched to a gene: 4. CDR3 length: 13 amino acids. Per germline, CDR1 LNHDA and CDR2 SQIVND (reference sequence). CDR3 protein: CASSIITGDGYTF. In nucleotides, the CDR3 is TGTGCCAGTAGTATTATTACAGGGGATGGCTACACCTTC.

V is TRBV19 and J is TRBJ2-1, with a tentative D call TRBD1 (6 bases). The ends were cut back, 3 bases at V and 6 bases at J, with 9 bases in the middle. In germline, CDR1 is LNHDA, CDR2 SQIVND (reference sequence). The CDR3 spans 13 residues. The CDR3 loop is CASSITGSNEQFF. CDR3 nucleotides: TGTGCCAGTAGTATTACAGGGTCCAATGAGCAGTTCTTC.

J is TRBJ2-1 and V is TRBV6-4; 9 bases fit TRBD2. V shed 4 bases, J shed 2 bases, and the junction held 6 bases outside the gene matches. Looked up from germline, CDR1 is MRHNA and CDR2 is SNTAGT. The CDR3 extends over 16 amino acids. The chain's CDR3 is CASSVDSGGPYNEQFF. DNA of the CDR3: TGTGCCAGCAGTGTGGATAGCGGGGGTCCCTACAATGAGCAGTTCTTC.

CDR3 sequence reads: CASTPKREPTDTQYF. The CDR3 DNA is TGCGCCAGCACCCCGAAGCGGGAACCCACAGATACGCAGTATTTT. The chain recombines TRBV10-1 with TRBJ2-3; 7 bases are a match to TRBD2. Germline V gene lookup returns CDR1 WNHNN and CDR2 SYGVQD (reference sequence). Trimming removed 7 bases from V and 2 bases from J; junction bases left unmatched: 9. The CDR3 sequence is 15 residues long.

The chain links TRBV5-6 to TRBJ1-1, with D perhaps TRBD1 (5 bases). Germline V gene lookup returns CDR1 SGHDT and CDR2 YYEEEE. CDR3 length equals 13 residues. Trimming took 3 bases from V and 0 from J, leaving 6 bases between them. CDR3 amino acids: CASSSTVNTEAFF. The CDR3 bases are TGTGCCAGCAGCTCGACAGTGAACACTGAAGCTTTCTTT.

This clone occurred a few times. The chain joins TRBV7-3 to TRBJ1-2; 9 bases fit TRBD1. Germline CDR1 and CDR2: SGHTA and FQGTGA. The J segment lost 8 bases and the V segment lost 1 base, leaving 5 bases of the junction unmatched. CDR3 length: 14 residues. CDR3 amino acids: CASSLMGQGAGYTF. The CDR3 DNA sequence: TGTGCCAGCAGCTTAATGGGACAGGGTGCGGGCTACACCTTC.

This clone was observed a few times. The V gene is TRBV6-6, the J gene TRBJ1-5, with D hard to call. V was clipped by 7 bases and J by 7 bases, with 11 bases between them. The germline V gene encodes CDR1 MNHNY and CDR2 SVGAGI (reference sequence). This CDR3 is built from 12 residues. CDR3 loop: CASTKRGQPQHF. CDR3 sequence (DNA): TGTGCCAGCACCAAAAGAGGACAGCCCCAGCATTTT.

The gene calls are TRBV6-5 and TRBJ1-1; D call uncertain. V was pared by 8 bases and J by 0 bases, with 4 bases between. This CDR3 has 11 amino acids. Germline-derived CDR1 and CDR2 are MNHEY and SVGAGI. CDR3 nucleotide sequence: TGTGCCAGCTGTATGAACACTGAAGCTTTCTTT. The encoded protein is CASCMNTEAFF.

This clone was seen once. The V gene is TRBV7-9, the J gene TRBJ1-5; 9 nucleotides line up with TRBD1. The germline CDR1 and CDR2 sequences are SEHNR and FQNEAQ (reference sequence). V was pared by 5 bases and J by 4 bases, with 3 bases of the junction left unmatched. This CDR3 is built from 14 residues. CDR3 nucleotides: TGTGCCAGCAGCGCGGACAGGGGAAATCAGCCCCAGCATTTT. Translating it yields CASSADRGNQPQHF.

The V call is TRBV7-2, the J call TRBJ2-3, with a possible D match to TRBD2 (6 bases). Trimming cost V 7 bases and J 6 bases, with 14 bases left between them. The CDR3 has 13 amino acids. The V gene's germline CDR1 is SGHTA and CDR2 FQGNSA. The CDR3 is CASTRPSVDTQYF. CDR3 nucleotide sequence: TGTGCCAGCACTAGACCTAGCGTTGATACGCAGTATTTT.